This passage covers 9 T cell receptor beta chains from one sample sequenced in a study of metastatic and nonmetastatic thyroid tumors. No treatment of any kind had been given to any patient before thyroid surgery. Through MiXCR, TCRdb re-clonotyped the PCR reads. The table lists more than 11,000 clones, roughly 29% of them singletons, with roughly 4.2% in the top ten. Sequencing was performed on blood. All receptors derive from a female donor with papillary thyroid cancer or a benign thyroid nodule (not recorded which). Some clones in this sample may be carry-over from other donors' samples.

This clone is medium-sized (0.01 to 0.1%) in the sample. V usage is TRBV5-1 and J usage is TRBJ2-7; TRBD2 aligns across 8 bases. V gave up 5 bases and J gave up 1 base; unmatched junction bases: 5. In germline, CDR1 is SGHRS, CDR2 YFSETQ. This CDR3 spans 14 amino acids. The CDR3 loop reads CASSSGGGSYEQYF. The CDR3 DNA is TGCGCCAGCAGTTCGGGGGGGGGTTCCTACGAGCAGTACTTC. Full variable domain (remainder filled in from reference TRBV5-1 and TRBJ2-7): KAGVTQTPRYLIKTRGQQVTLSCSPISGHRSVSWYQQTPGQGLQFLFEYFSETQRNKGNFPGRFSGRQFSNSRSEMNVSTLELGDSALYLCASSSGGGSYEQYFGPGTRLTVT.

By share, this clone counts as medium-sized (0.01 to 0.1%). The V gene is TRBV5-1, the J gene TRBJ2-6, with D perhaps matching TRBD1 (6 bases). CDR3 length equals 17 residues. Germline CDR1 and CDR2: SGHRS and YFSETQ. Trimming removed 2 bases from V and 3 bases from J, with 15 bases in between. The CDR3 DNA reads TGCGCCAGCAGCTTCTCGACAGGCAGAAGTGGGGCCAACGTCCTGACTTTC. Protein: CASSFSTGRSGANVLTF.

This clone is medium-sized (0.01 to 0.1%) by share. Likely a read error: the CDR3 ends without its conserved phenylalanine or tryptophan. It is unclear where the CDR3 begins or ends on the DNA, so no DNA is shown, and the CDR3 is as TCRdb lists it. The chain links TRBV24-1 to TRBJ1-2; the table gives TRBD1 as D, unverified against the DNA. The CDR3 is 11 residues long, counting both termini. Germline CDR1 is KGHDR and CDR2 is SFDVKD. The CDR3: CATSDSFGTDD.

In this sample, this clone is medium-sized. This chain links TRBV12-3 or TRBV12-4 with TRBJ1-1; D ambiguous. V was pared by 2 bases and J by 2 bases, with 6 bases between. The CDR3 consists of 13 residues. The CDR3 DNA is TGTGCCAGCAGTTTACTAGTTAACACTGAAGCTTTCTTT. Its translation is CASSLLVNTEAFF.

CDR3 DNA sequence: TGTGCCAGCAAGGGGGGCAATGAGCAGTTCTTC. Encoded protein: CASKGGNEQFF. V and J are TRBV6-2 or TRBV6-3 and TRBJ2-1; D may match TRBD1 or TRBD2 (6 bases each). Germline assignment: CDR1 MNHEY and CDR2 SVGEGT. The germline V and J ends were trimmed by 7 bases and 6 bases, with 7 bases remaining between them. The CDR3 covers 11 residues.

This clone was counted at least ten times. The genes are TRBV5-5 and TRBJ1-2; D is ambiguous. CDR3 length: 13 amino acids. Trimming removed 3 bases at V and 13 bases at J, with 19 bases between. Per germline, CDR1 SGHKS and CDR2 YYEKEE (reference sequence). CDR3 protein: CASSYRGSMESTF. The DNA for the CDR3 is TGTGCCAGCAGCTACCGGGGATCTATGGAGAGCACCTTC.

The rearrangement links TRBV9 to TRBJ2-7; 11 nucleotides agree with TRBD2. The CDR3 spans 15 residues. The V gene end was trimmed by 3 bases and the J gene end by 3 bases; junction bases not matched to a gene: 5. Germline CDR1 SGDLS, CDR2 YYNGEE. CDR3 region: CASSGSTSGSYEQYF. The CDR3 DNA reads TGTGCCAGCAGCGGAAGCACTAGCGGGAGCTACGAGCAGTACTTC. The whole variable domain, remainder taken from reference TRBV9 and TRBJ2-7, is DSGVTQTPKHLITATGQRVTLRCSPRSGDLSVYWYQQSLDQGLQFLIQYYNGEERAKGNILERFSAQQFPDLHSELNLSSLELGDSALYFCASSGSTSGSYEQYFGPGTRLTVT.

This clone is judged medium-sized. V is TRBV6-5 and J is TRBJ2-7, with 14 nucleotides matching TRBD2. This CDR3 is 18 amino acids long. V shed 2 bases, J shed 1 base, and the junction held 7 bases outside the gene matches. Germline V gene lookup returns CDR1 MNHEY and CDR2 SVGAGI. The CDR3: CASSYRGTSGSHSYEQYF. In DNA form, the CDR3 reads TGTGCCAGCAGTTACCGCGGGACTAGCGGGAGCCATTCCTACGAGCAGTACTTC.

This clone was seen many times. The rearrangement joins TRBV2 to TRBJ1-4; D unclear. The germline V gene encodes CDR1 SNHLY and CDR2 FYNNEI. The CDR3 sequence is 13 residues long. The V and J ends lost 3 bases and 5 bases respectively, with 7 bases between them. CDR3 protein: CASSDRSNEKLFF. The CDR3 bases are TGTGCCAGCAGTGATAGGTCAAATGAAAAACTGTTTTTT.